Included here is one TCR beta chain sequence, with context. Per the germline V gene, CDR1 is LGHDT and CDR2 is YNNKEL (reference sequence). The CDR3 extends over 19 amino acids. Trimming removed 6 bases from V and 2 bases from J; junction bases left unmatched: 13. Authors' data handling: Researchers report that nucleated cell counts were estimated from reference gene primer amplification. The repertoire was sequenced with immunoSEQ multiplex PCR; TCRdb's copy has only in-frame clones and lacks some. Clonal size and the V and J genes are those of that table, whereas D and trimming came from the DNA. This table holds approximately 150,000 clones, about 87% found once. This specimen belongs to a study of blood T cell repertoires in COVID-19.

J is TRBJ2-1 and V is TRBV3-1 (or the pseudogene TRBV3-2); 13 nucleotides match TRBD2. Sample: peripheral blood. The source is a woman between 50 and 59 years old with acute or convalescent COVID-19. CDR3 protein: CASSLRLAGGRNTYNEQFF. The CDR3 coding sequence is TGTGCCAGCAGTCTCCGACTAGCGGGAGGTCGCAATACCTACAATGAGCAGTTCTTC.